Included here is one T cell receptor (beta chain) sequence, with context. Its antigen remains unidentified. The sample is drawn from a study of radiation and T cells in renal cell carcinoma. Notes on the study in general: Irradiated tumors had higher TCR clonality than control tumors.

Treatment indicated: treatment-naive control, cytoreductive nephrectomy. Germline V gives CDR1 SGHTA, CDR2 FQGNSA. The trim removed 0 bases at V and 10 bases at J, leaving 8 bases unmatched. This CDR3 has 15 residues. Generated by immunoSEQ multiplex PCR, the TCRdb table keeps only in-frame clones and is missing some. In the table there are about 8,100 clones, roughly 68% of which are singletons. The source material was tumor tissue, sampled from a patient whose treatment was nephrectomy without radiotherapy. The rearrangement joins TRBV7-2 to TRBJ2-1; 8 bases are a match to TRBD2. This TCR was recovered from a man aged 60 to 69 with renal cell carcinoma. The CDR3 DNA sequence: TGTGCCAGCAGCTTAGCTTCCGGGAGGGTGGGGGAGCAGTTCTTC. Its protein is CASSLASGRVGEQFF. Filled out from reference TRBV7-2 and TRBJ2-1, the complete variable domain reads GAGVSQSPSNKVTEKGKDVELRCDPISGHTALYWYRQSLGQGLEFLIYFQGNSAPDKSGLPSDRFSAERTGGSVSTLTIQRTQQEDSAVYLCASSLASGRVGEQFFGPGTRLTVL.